The 14 T cell receptor beta chains below all came from one sample that was sequenced in a study of T cells in Graves' hyperthyroidism and ophthalmopathy (dated by TCRdb to about 2019). Library prep was done by multiplex PCR. The reads were generated on an Illumina HiSeq 2000. The TCR beta CDR3 regions were amplified from the RNA transcripts. For the first round of RT-PCR on the TCR CDR3, the HTBI primer set was used together with the Qiagen OneStep RT-PCR kit. TCRdb reanalyzed the raw reads on its own, using fastp at Q25 for trimming and MiXCR for clone calling, and kept in-frame beta chains. Rows matching on CDR3 protein sequence are summarized as one entry with the most common DNA and genes. Across this sample there are fewer than 700,000 distinct CDR3 sequences, with 17% seen only once. The biggest ten clones account for roughly 15% of the sample. The sample comprised blood. These receptor sequences come from a woman younger than 30 with Graves' ophthalmopathy.

This clonotype was observed a handful of times. The chain has TRBV27 and TRBJ2-7, with D unclear. Germline V gene sequence: CDR1 MNHEY, CDR2 SMNVEV (reference sequence). V was clipped by 5 bases and J by 3 bases, with 17 bases between them. CDR3 size: 15 residues. The CDR3 here is CASSISPLNSYEQYF. The CDR3 DNA reads TGTGCCAGCAGTATTTCCCCATTAAACAGCTACGAGCAGTACTTC.

The rearrangement links TRBV4-1 to TRBJ2-7, with D possibly matching TRBD1 (6 bases). CDR1 is MGHRA, CDR2 YSYEKL, per germline. This CDR3 is 15 amino acids long. Trimming took 0 bases from V and 1 from J, leaving 10 bases between them. In DNA, the CDR3 is TGCGCCAGCAGCCAAGACCCTGACAGGTCCTACGAGCAGTACTTC. It specifies CASSQDPDRSYEQYF.

This clonotype was recorded many times. The CDR3 DNA sequence: TGTGCCTACCGTTACAGGGAAGGTCAGCCCCAGCATTTT. This translates into CAYRYREGQPQHF. The J gene is TRBJ1-5, the V gene TRBV30, with D maybe TRBD1 (6 bases). The CDR3 length is 13 residues. Germline CDR1 GTSNPN, CDR2 SVGIG (reference sequence). V was pared by 7 bases and J by 6 bases, with 16 bases between.

This clonotype occurred a few times. This rearrangement joins TRBV4-1 to TRBJ2-7; D not resolved. Germline CDR1 reads MGHRA; CDR2 reads YSYEKL. The CDR3 is 14 amino acids. Trimming shortened V by 1 base and J by 1 base, and 8 bases separated the two germline ends. CDR3 loop: CASSQVGSSYEQYF. DNA of the CDR3: TGCGCCAGCAGCCAAGTTGGTAGTTCCTACGAGCAGTACTTC.

On this clonotype: Mismatch with germline at one junction end may stem from a read error. The genes are TRBV19 and TRBJ1-2; 7 bases match TRBD1. Looked up from germline, CDR1 is LNHDA and CDR2 is SQIVND (reference sequence). This CDR3 has 15 amino acids. CDR3 DNA sequence: TGTGCCAGTAAGGCGGAGGGGGCGCTTAACTATGGCCACACCTTC. Translated, it gives CASKAEGALNYGHTF.

This clonotype was detected a few times. This chain connects TRBV6-2 or TRBV6-3 to TRBJ2-3; D is undetermined. There are 8 residues in the CDR3. V gave up 7 bases and J gave up 12 bases, with 5 bases separating them. CDR1 is MNHEY and CDR2 is SVGEGT in the germline V gene. This CDR3 is CASTHQYF. The DNA of the CDR3 is TGTGCCAGCACCCACCAGTATTTT.

In this sample, this clonotype turned up many times. The chain couples TRBV27 to TRBJ1-5; unclear D gene. V dropped 0 bases and J dropped 6 bases, with 6 bases sitting between them. The CDR3 spans 13 residues. In germline, CDR1 is MNHEY, CDR2 SMNVEV (reference sequence). The CDR3: CASSLSWGQPQHF. CDR3 DNA sequence: TGTGCCAGCAGTTTATCCTGGGGTCAGCCCCAGCATTTT.

This clonotype was recorded many times. This rearrangement joins TRBV29-1 to TRBJ1-1, with D hard to call. Trimming pared 2 bases from V and 0 bases from J, leaving 7 bases between. Germline lookup yields CDR1 SQVTM and CDR2 ANQGSEA. The CDR3 consists of 13 residues. The DNA for the CDR3 is TGCAGCGTTGAACGGAACATGAACACTGAAGCTTTCTTT. Protein product: CSVERNMNTEAFF.

This clonotype has at least ten counts. The genes are TRBV7-9 and TRBJ1-2, with TRBD1 as a possible D gene (6 bases). V lost 4 bases to trimming and J lost 2 bases, with 8 bases between them. CDR3 length: 13 amino acids. Germline V gives CDR1 SEHNR, CDR2 FQNEAQ (reference sequence). CDR3 in amino acids: CASSWTENYGYTF. The CDR3 DNA reads TGTGCCAGCAGCTGGACAGAGAACTATGGCTACACCTTC.

This clonotype came up many times. The CDR3, as DNA: TGCAGTGCTAGTTTCGACCCGAACAATGAGCAGTTCTTC. The encoded protein is CSASFDPNNEQFF. The chain uses TRBV20-1 and TRBJ2-1; unclear D gene. The CDR3 has 13 residues. The germline gives CDR1 DFQATT, CDR2 SNEGSKA (reference sequence). V shed 3 bases and J shed 5 bases, with 11 bases lying between them.

This clonotype was counted many times. V is TRBV28 and J is TRBJ2-7; 7 bases are a match to TRBD1. V shed 10 bases, J shed 4 bases, and the junction held 16 bases outside the gene matches. From germline, CDR1 is MDHEN and CDR2 SYDVKM. CDR3 size: 15 residues. The CDR3 nucleotides are TGTGCCACCAACCGATACAAGACAGGGTCATACGAGCAGTACTTC. As protein: CATNRYKTGSYEQYF. The complete variable domain, with remaining parts taken from reference TRBV28 and TRBJ2-7, reads DVKVTQSSRYLVKRTGEKVFLECVQDMDHENMFWYRQDPGLGLRLIYFSYDVKMKEKGDIPEGYSVSREKKERFSLILESASTNQTSMYLCATNRYKTGSYEQYFGPGTRLTVT.

This clonotype was found a few times. The J gene is TRBJ2-3, the V gene TRBV11-2; TRBD2 matches 12 bases. The germline V gene has CDR1 SGHAT and CDR2 FQNNGV. With V trimmed by 3 bases and J by 6 bases, 7 bases remained unmatched. The CDR3 extends over 16 amino acids. This chain's CDR3 is CASSFATSGGSDTQYF. As DNA, the CDR3 is TGTGCCAGCAGCTTCGCAACTAGCGGGGGGTCGGATACGCAGTATTTT.

The chain has TRBV5-5 and TRBJ1-4, with 9 bases lining up with TRBD1. After removal of 0 bases from V and 4 bases from J, the junction contained 4 bases not matched to a gene. The CDR3 has 16 residues. Germline V gene data show CDR1 as SGHKS and CDR2 as YYEKEE (reference sequence). CDR3 residues: CASSLGQGVYNEKLFF. CDR3 coding DNA: TGTGCCAGCAGCTTGGGACAGGGGGTCTATAATGAAAAACTGTTTTTT.

Details on this clonotype: A read error may be the cause here, since a much bigger clone is one base away. CDR3 sequence (DNA): TGTGCCAGCAGTTTCCCACAGGGGATAAACACTGAAGCTTTCTTT. This gives the protein CASSFPQGINTEAFF. This chain uses TRBV6-5 with TRBJ1-1, with 7 positions matching TRBD1. In germline, CDR1 is MNHEY, CDR2 SVGAGI. The J segment lost 2 bases and the V segment lost 4 bases, leaving 7 bases of the junction unmatched. The CDR3 length is 15 residues.